The 10 T cell receptor beta chains given below trace back to one sample, sequenced in a study of Tregs in tolerant kidney transplant recipients. Generated by immunoSEQ multiplex PCR, the TCRdb table keeps only in-frame clones and is missing some. The sample has around 50,000 clones; approximately 82% are singletons. Sequenced sample: CD4+ T cells from blood. All receptors derive from a human donor in good health.

The chain combines TRBV2 with TRBJ2-3; TRBD2 matches at 9 bases. Germline assignment: CDR1 SNHLY and CDR2 FYNNEI. J was trimmed by 1 base and V by 6 bases; bases with no gene match: 11. The CDR3 totals 17 residues. The CDR3 DNA sequence: TGTGCCAGCAGAAGACGCCTTGCGGGGGGGGGCACAGATACGCAGTATTTT. Amino acid sequence: CASRRRLAGGGTDTQYF.

The CDR3 loop is CASSRTGDTQYF. CDR3 sequence (DNA): TGTGCCAGCAGCCGTACTGGAGATACGCAGTATTTT. This chain links TRBV6-5 with TRBJ2-3, with D unclear. The germline V and J ends were trimmed by 6 bases and 5 bases, with 9 bases remaining between them. The CDR3 is made up of 12 amino acids. Germline V gene lookup returns CDR1 MNHEY and CDR2 SVGAGI.

The chain carries TRBV7-6 and TRBJ2-7; no clear D. Germline V gene data show CDR1 as SGHVS and CDR2 as FNYEAQ. Trimming shortened V by 3 bases and J by 6 bases, and 15 bases separated the two germline ends. The CDR3 is 14 amino acids. The CDR3 nucleotides read TGTGCCAGCAGCTTGGCACCCTGGGTATCCGAGCAGTACTTC. Its protein product is CASSLAPWVSEQYF.

This clone has only a few counts. This chain links TRBV5-6 with TRBJ2-7, with 8 nucleotides matching TRBD1. The CDR3 consists of 15 residues. V was clipped by 0 bases and J by 7 bases; unmatched bases: 9. Germline V lookup: CDR1 SGHDT, CDR2 YYEEEE. CDR3 bases: TGTGCCAGCAGCTTGGGGGGGACAGGCACGCGGGAGCAGTACTTC. Amino acids: CASSLGGTGTREQYF.

The chain recombines TRBV11-2 with TRBJ2-5; 12 positions match TRBD2. The CDR3 is made up of 17 amino acids. In germline, CDR1 is SGHAT, CDR2 FQNNGV. V dropped 5 bases and J dropped 4; count of bases not matched to a gene: 11. Here the CDR3 DNA reads TGTGCCAGCAGCCTCCCGGATAGACTAGCGGGGGTAGAGACCCAGTACTTC. The encoded protein is CASSLPDRLAGVETQYF.

The V gene is TRBV5-6, the J gene TRBJ1-4, with 7 bases matching TRBD1. V gave up 4 bases and J gave up 7 bases; unmatched junction bases: 7. CDR3 size: 14 residues. Germline assignment: CDR1 SGHDT and CDR2 YYEEEE. CDR3 sequence reads: CASSLRGPAEKLFF. CDR3 DNA: TGTGCCAGCAGCCTAAGGGGGCCGGCTGAAAAACTGTTTTTT.

The chain recombines TRBV29-1 with TRBJ2-1; TRBD1 matches 8 bases. The ends lost 2 bases at V and 7 bases at J; junction bases unmatched: 10. The CDR3 length is 15 residues. Germline V gene lookup returns CDR1 SQVTM and CDR2 ANQGSEA. CDR3 residues: CSVESGRGLRNEQFF. The CDR3 DNA is TGCAGCGTTGAAAGTGGCAGGGGGCTAAGGAATGAGCAGTTCTTC.

V and J are TRBV10-3 and TRBJ2-6; tentatively, D is TRBD1 (5 bases). Germline CDR1 and CDR2: ENHRY and SYGVKD. The V gene lost 7 bases and the J gene lost 1 base, with 14 bases spanning the gap. The CDR3 sequence is 16 residues long. CDR3 residues: CAITQTRASGANVLTF. The CDR3 DNA sequence: TGTGCCATCACCCAGACCAGGGCTTCTGGGGCCAACGTCCTGACTTTC.

The CDR3 nucleotides read TGTGCCAGCAGCTTTAGCGGGTACGAGCAGTACTTC. As protein: CASSFSGYEQYF. This rearrangement joins TRBV7-2 to TRBJ2-7, with 7 bases aligning to TRBD2. V shed 3 bases, J shed 4 bases, and the junction held 0 bases outside the gene matches. The CDR3 is 12 residues long. The V gene's germline CDR1 is SGHTA and CDR2 FQGNSA. The full variable domain, in which reference TRBV7-2 and TRBJ2-7 provide the parts outside the CDR3, is GAGVSQSPSNKVTEKGKDVELRCDPISGHTALYWYRQSLGQGLEFLIYFQGNSAPDKSGLPSDRFSAERTGGSVSTLTIQRTQQEDSAVYLCASSFSGYEQYFGPGTRLTVT.

This chain links TRBV10-3 with TRBJ1-1, with D unresolved. The germline V gene has CDR1 ENHRY and CDR2 SYGVKD. Trimming cost V 3 bases and J 7 bases, with 9 bases left between them. There are 12 residues in the CDR3. DNA for the CDR3: TGTGCCATCAGTGAAACAGCCCTTGAAGCTTTCTTT. It is translated as CAISETALEAFF.